These T cell receptor beta chains were read from a single sample in a study of siplizumab effects on memory and regulatory T cells. Here immunoSEQ multiplex PCR was the method, and the copy in TCRdb shows in-frame clones only, minus some. This sample has some 81,000 clones; approximately 95% occur once, and the top ten carry around 20%. The specimen sequenced was CD8+ T cells sorted from blood. The origin of the receptors is a human donor in good health. Each CDR3 is given with its conserved first and last residue. Expanded clones get a size class; other rows say once, few or many, or leave the size out.

j_gene | v_gene | abundance | CDR3aa
TRBJ2-7 | TRBV4-2 | - | CASSHPVAGAYEQYF
TRBJ1-1 | TRBV6-1 | - | CASSEPIEGTEAFF
TRBJ2-1 | TRBV4-1 | - | CASSQDRLAYPYNEQFF
TRBJ2-2 | TRBV7-3 | - | CASSLGLAGVTGELFF
TRBJ1-1 | TRBV6-5 | - | CASSYYEGIDSEAFF
TRBJ2-5 | TRBV14 | - | CASSQDTTGRGETQYF
TRBJ2-1 | TRBV27 | - | CASSPRLAMYEQFF
TRBJ2-1 | TRBV7-3 | - | CASSPRLAGYYNEQFF
TRBJ2-5 | TRBV4-1 | once | CASSHPVGTKETQYF
TRBJ1-2 | TRBV5-4 | - | CASSLGGLDIYGYTF
TRBJ2-3 | TRBV18 | - | CASSPPSGQNTDTQYF
TRBJ2-7 | TRBV27 | - | CASSPSTGSYEQYF
TRBJ2-3 | TRBV19 | - | CASSIIAGGPGSDTQYF
TRBJ2-3 | TRBV10-2 | - | CASSHADTQYF
TRBJ2-2 | TRBV4-1 | - | CASSQSGGLAVGIGELFF
TRBJ2-2 | TRBV6-5 | once | CASRLGPGGELFF
TRBJ1-5 | TRBV2 | - | CASSDSGNQPQHF
TRBJ2-7 | TRBV6-5 | once | CASSYVSGEQYF
TRBJ2-3 | TRBV7-9 | - | CASSLGTSGHDTQYF
TRBJ2-7 | TRBV7-6 | - | CASSLETTQAYEQYF
TRBJ2-1 | TRBV19 | - | CASSALSGRVVGTQDNEQFF
TRBJ1-2 | TRBV28 | - | CASTAFGGGYGYTF
TRBJ1-5 | TRBV28 | - | CASRSNQPQHF
TRBJ2-7 | TRBV14 | - | CASSLFGTSNYEQYF
TRBJ1-3 | TRBV7-8 | - | CASSLDTGLTSGNTIYF
TRBJ2-1 | TRBV19 | - | CASSSTSGYNEQFF
TRBJ2-7 | TRBV30 | - | CACLARTENPLIEQYF
TRBJ2-7 | TRBV27 | - | CASSLSGGDGFYEQYF
TRBJ2-1 | TRBV7-9 | once | CASSPLGSDLNEQFF